Here is one T cell receptor beta chain with its context. Its antigen is as yet unknown. The sample's time point: newly diagnosed, previously untreated cHL patient sample. Magnetic negative selection served to purify CD4+ T cells out of PBMCs that had been thawed. What served as comparison were PBMCs in newly diagnosed, untreated classical Hodgkin lymphoma. The sample originates from a study of PD-1 blockade in classical Hodgkin lymphoma. General study findings and limits: Newly diagnosed patients had baseline TCR diversity that was reportedly lower than that of healthy donors. What drove the repertoire differences, possibly disease activity or prior therapy, has not been defined.

The method was immunoSEQ multiplex PCR; TCRdb's version includes in-frame clones alone and lacks a portion of them. The table includes approximately 27,000 clones, 80% to 90% detected once. Trimming removed 5 bases at V and 0 bases at J, with 10 bases between. Germline assignment: CDR1 SGHVS and CDR2 FQNEAQ. This CDR3 contains 14 residues. The TCR was taken from a human donor with classical Hodgkin lymphoma. The chain is built from TRBV7-8 and TRBJ1-1, with D uncertain. Sequencing input: CD4+ T cells from blood. The CDR3 loop is CASSARFMNTEAFF. CDR3 bases: TGTGCCAGCAGCGCCCGGTTCATGAACACTGAAGCTTTCTTT.